This T cell receptor beta chain was identified during a study of CD8 T cells in ankylosing spondylitis (dated by TCRdb to 2016 to 2017). Background on the whole study: The study profiled T cell receptor beta repertoires in healthy donors and ankylosing spondylitis patients to find disease-linked TCR variants. In total, the full study cohort was made up of about 110 healthy donors and roughly 27 ankylosing spondylitis patients. Peripheral blood was sampled, and synovial fluid was additionally collected from ankylosing spondylitis patients.

Results the study describes overall, beyond this receptor: Some motif variants had previously been reported in the synovial fluid and blood of reactive arthritis patients, which suggests shared mechanisms of disease initiation. A TCR beta motif made up of several highly homologous amino acid variants appeared to be characteristic of blood from ankylosing spondylitis patients. According to the report, matched synovial fluid samples from ankylosing spondylitis patients were significantly enriched for the disease-linked clones. The disease-linked clones had a CD8+ phenotype and were found at relatively low frequencies in peripheral blood.

Data came from an Illumina HiSeq 2500. Quantitative 5'-RACE with molecular barcodes was used to prepare TCR beta libraries. Per the original workflow: To identify disease-linked TCR variants, a new computational method was used, one built on a probabilistic model of VDJ rearrangement. TCRdb reprocessing: public reads trimmed at Q25 with fastp, clones called with MiXCR, in-frame beta chains kept. Each record represents a unique CDR3 protein, reported with the most common genes and DNA among its rows. TCRdb's processing, not the authors', yielded these V and J calls. The sample contains under 300,000 distinct CDR3 sequences, roughly a tenth of them found a single time. Clones ranked in the top ten supply 5.5% to 8% of the sample. As to this clonotype: The antigen this receptor binds is unknown. Base qualities are missing; no much larger clone stands one base away.

The sequence was obtained from a male donor with ankylosing spondylitis or in good health (not recorded which). Source material: blood, either unsorted or a sorted T cell fraction (not recorded which).

The nucleotide sequence reads as follows: TGTGCCAGCAGCTCGAGTTCAGCGAACACTGAAGCTTTCTTT. It specifies CASSSSSANTEAFF. Rearrangement joined TRBV7-9 to TRBJ1-1; no D gene call is confident. The CDR1 and CDR2 encoded by the germline V gene (reference sequence) are SEHNR and FQNEAQ. There are 14 amino acids in the CDR3, from cysteine to phenylalanine inclusive. Only the CDR3 region is kept as DNA, spanning 42 bases read in frame from base 1. V lost 4 bases and J lost 1 base; the stretch between them is 10 bases long. The variable domain in full, with residues beyond the CDR3 obtained from the reference TRBV7-9 and TRBJ1-1 genes, is DTGVSQNPRHKITKRGQNVTFRCDPISEHNRLYWYRQTLGQGPEFLTYFQNEAQLEKSRLLSDRFSAERPKGSFSTLEIQRTEQGDSAMYLCASSSSSANTEAFFGQGTRLTVV.